Listed below are T cell receptor beta chains from one sample, sequenced in a study of T-cell memory formation after mild COVID-19. TCRdb processed the 5' RACE reads anew with MiXCR; each CDR3 protein has one entry. The sample yields 150,000 to 200,000 distinct CDR3 sequences, about 20% seen once. Sequenced sample: PBMCs or a T cell subset sorted from them (not recorded which). The source is an adult woman who had mild COVID-19 (a few samples of this study predate the infection). Cell type and time point are not known. CDR3s include the opening cysteine and the closing phenylalanine or tryptophan. The order of the fields is clone size, J gene, V gene, D gene, CDR3 protein, CDR3 DNA. A D gene is named only where the DNA matches it firmly. Clone size is shown for a subset of rows, as once, few, many or a class of expanded clone.

. TRBJ2-7 TRBV30 . CAWSVGGGEQYF TGTGCCTGGAGTGTCGGAGGGGGTGAGCAGTACTTC
. TRBJ1-1 TRBV19 . CASSIRDTEAFF TGTGCCAGTAGTATCCGGGACACTGAAGCTTTCTTT
. TRBJ2-7 TRBV20-1 . CSAGGGAAGRFYEQYF TGCAGTGCTGGAGGGGGGGCGGCAGGTCGATTTTACGAGCAGTACTTC
. TRBJ2-3 TRBV3-1 TRBD2 CASSQVSLAGPTSTDTQYF TGTGCCAGCAGCCAAGTTTCCCTAGCGGGGCCCACAAGCACAGATACGCAGTATTTT
few TRBJ1-1 TRBV9 TRBD1 CASSVVRQGTNTEAFF TGTGCCAGCAGCGTAGTCAGACAGGGGACGAACACTGAAGCTTTCTTT
few TRBJ2-1 TRBV7-9 . CASSSLQAGAQYNEQFF TGTGCCAGCAGCTCCCTTCAGGCGGGGGCCCAATACAATGAGCAGTTCTTC
. TRBJ1-1 TRBV9 . CASSVDNMNTEAFF TGTGCCAGCAGCGTAGACAACATGAACACTGAAGCTTTCTTT
. TRBJ1-2 TRBV29-1 . CSVESTAFYGYTF TGCAGCGTTGAATCCACGGCATTCTATGGCTACACCTTC
. TRBJ2-3 TRBV9 . CASSTHDGMTGPGWDTQYF TGTGCCAGCAGCACCCATGACGGGATGACAGGACCGGGATGGGATACGCAGTATTTT
. TRBJ2-5 TRBV4-3 . CASSQERQIQETQYF TGCGCCAGCAGCCAAGAAAGACAAATCCAAGAGACCCAGTACTTC
few TRBJ2-7 TRBV7-9 . CASSLGLSYAYEQYF TGTGCCAGCAGCTTAGGATTATCCTATGCCTACGAGCAGTACTTC
. TRBJ2-7 TRBV5-1 TRBD1 CASRSTGGLSEQYF TGCGCCAGCAGATCGACAGGGGGCCTTTCCGAGCAGTACTTC
few TRBJ2-1 TRBV7-8 TRBD2 CASSDRSGREVIYEQFF TGTGCCAGCAGCGACCGTAGCGGGAGGGAGGTTATATATGAGCAGTTCTTC
. TRBJ2-7 TRBV6-5 . CASSYRDTYKQYF TGTGCCAGCAGTTACAGGGATACCTACAAGCAGTACTTC
. TRBJ2-7 TRBV27 . CASSFLSSYEQYF TGTGCCAGCAGTTTCTTAAGCTCCTACGAGCAGTACTTC
. TRBJ1-1 TRBV10-3 TRBD1 CAISLRQGEGTEAFF TGTGCCATCAGCTTAAGACAGGGTGAGGGGACTGAAGCTTTCTTT
few TRBJ2-1 TRBV7-3 . CASSFSGAGYNEQFF TGTGCCAGCAGCTTCTCAGGGGCCGGGTACAATGAGCAGTTCTTC
few TRBJ2-7 TRBV29-1 . CSVEKGTNRQGGYEQYF TGCAGCGTTGAAAAGGGGACTAACCGACAGGGAGGCTACGAGCAGTACTTC
. TRBJ2-5 TRBV15 . CATSRGQGWGEETQYF TGTGCCACCAGCAGAGGTCAGGGGTGGGGAGAAGAGACCCAGTACTTC
. TRBJ2-3 TRBV9 . CASSPWTLTDTQYF TGTGCCAGCAGCCCCTGGACTCTGACAGATACGCAGTATTTT
few TRBJ1-1 TRBV4-1 . CASSQAQWVTEAFF TGCGCCAGCAGCCAGGCACAGTGGGTCACTGAAGCTTTCTTT
. TRBJ1-2 TRBV5-1 TRBD1 CASSLGEGGKEGYTF TGCGCCAGCAGCTTGGGAGAAGGGGGCAAGGAGGGCTACACCTTC
few TRBJ1-1 TRBV30 . CAWSEGVVTEAFF TGTGCCTGGAGTGAGGGGGTTGTCACTGAAGCTTTCTTT
. TRBJ1-3 TRBV3-1 TRBD1 CASSQEDRTSGNTIYF TGTGCCAGCAGCCAGGAGGACAGGACCTCTGGAAACACCATATATTTT
. TRBJ2-7 TRBV7-9 . CASSLAGLPGYEQYF TGTGCCAGCAGCTTAGCTGGTCTACCCGGTTACGAGCAGTACTTC
many TRBJ2-3 TRBV4-1 TRBD1 CASSQDAGTGSPQYF TGCGCCAGCAGCCAAGACGCCGGGACAGGGAGTCCGCAGTATTTT
. TRBJ2-1 TRBV7-3 TRBD1 CASSPGTGDGDEQFF TGTGCCAGCAGCCCCGGGACAGGGGATGGCGATGAGCAGTTCTTC
few TRBJ1-1 TRBV4-1 TRBD1 CASSQVTGGRNTEAFF TGCGCCAGCAGCCAAGTGACAGGGGGACGTAACACTGAAGCTTTCTTT
few TRBJ2-1 TRBV6-2/TRBV6-3 TRBD2 CASSGGGAPRHEQFF TGTGCCAGCAGCGGGGGGGGAGCCCCGAGACATGAGCAGTTCTTC
. TRBJ1-6 TRBV12-3/TRBV12-4 . CASSSHPGSPLHF TGTGCCAGCAGTTCTCATCCCGGTTCACCCCTCCACTTT
. TRBJ2-7 TRBV3-1 . CASSQVDSPTYEQYF TGTGCCAGCAGCCAAGTTGACAGCCCAACCTACGAGCAGTACTTC
. TRBJ1-5 TRBV6-2/TRBV6-3 TRBD1 CASSFLQGNRQPQHF TGTGCCAGCAGTTTTTTACAGGGGAATCGTCAGCCCCAGCATTTT
. TRBJ1-1 TRBV29-1 . CSVLAEWGLGTEAFF TGCAGCGTTCTCGCTGAGTGGGGGCTCGGCACTGAAGCTTTCTTT
. TRBJ1-2 TRBV7-8 . CASSHRHEGRDGYTF TGTGCCAGCAGCCACCGGCACGAGGGTAGGGATGGCTACACCTTC
. TRBJ2-5 TRBV13 . CASSLAGKGTQYF TGTGCCAGCAGCTTAGCGGGGAAGGGGACCCAGTACTTC
. TRBJ2-4 TRBV29-1 . CSVLVLAKNIQYF TGCAGCGTTTTAGTCCTAGCCAAAAACATTCAGTACTTC
. TRBJ2-1 TRBV7-9 TRBD2 CASSADRGGSYEQFF TGTGCCAGCAGCGCAGACCGCGGCGGGAGCTATGAGCAGTTCTTC
. TRBJ2-1 TRBV18 TRBD1 CASSPGDRGLGNEQFF TGTGCCAGCTCACCGGGCGACAGGGGCCTGGGCAATGAGCAGTTCTTC
few TRBJ1-5 TRBV5-1 . CASSGEWGEGNQPQHF TGCGCCAGCAGCGGCGAGTGGGGAGAAGGCAATCAGCCCCAGCATTTT
. TRBJ2-1 TRBV4-1 . CDSSQTAVSDEQFF TGCGACAGCAGCCAGACAGCGGTTAGCGATGAGCAGTTCTTC
. TRBJ1-2 TRBV24-1 . CATSAPNGYTF TGTGCCACCAGTGCCCCCAATGGCTACACCTTC
. TRBJ2-3 TRBV3-1 . CASSPWTTGTDTQYF TGTGCCAGCAGCCCGTGGACGACAGGCACAGATACGCAGTATTTT
few TRBJ2-7 TRBV4-3 . CASSQELAIRHEQYF TGCGCCAGCAGCCAAGAGCTAGCGATCCGCCACGAGCAGTACTTC
. TRBJ2-4 TRBV7-2 TRBD2 CASSPGLAGVGNIQYF TGTGCCAGCAGCCCAGGACTAGCGGGAGTAGGAAACATTCAGTACTTC
few TRBJ2-7 TRBV6-5 . CASSYSGGEVHYEQYF TGTGCCAGCAGTTACTCGGGGGGAGAGGTGCATTACGAGCAGTACTTC
. TRBJ2-7 TRBV29-1 . CSVVERGHYEQYF TGCAGCGTGGTCGAACGGGGGCACTACGAGCAGTACTTC
. TRBJ1-1 TRBV25-1 . CAAGTNTEAFF TGTGCCGCGGGGACGAACACTGAAGCTTTCTTT
few TRBJ1-1 TRBV18 TRBD1 CASLPVDRGWNTEAFF TGTGCCAGCTTACCGGTTGACAGGGGTTGGAACACTGAAGCTTTCTTT
. TRBJ2-3 TRBV29-1 . CSVEGLSSTDTQYF TGCAGCGTCGAGGGGCTAAGTAGCACAGATACGCAGTATTTT
. TRBJ1-4 TRBV7-9 . CASSAPAGPREKLFF TGTGCCAGCAGCGCCCCGGCGGGGCCACGGGAAAAACTGTTTTTT
few TRBJ2-7 TRBV3-1 . CASSSHREWSEQYF TGTGCCAGCAGCTCACACAGGGAGTGGAGCGAGCAGTACTTC
once TRBJ2-7 TRBV20-1 TRBD1 CSARGQGAYEQYF TGCAGTGCTAGAGGACAGGGGGCCTACGAGCAGTACTTC
few TRBJ2-1 TRBV7-6 . CASSSERGPSYNEQFF TGTGCCAGCAGCTCCGAGAGGGGACCGAGTTACAATGAGCAGTTCTTC
. TRBJ2-7 TRBV4-3 TRBD2 CASSQEVGGGPYEQYF TGCGCCAGCAGCCAAGAGGTCGGGGGGGGACCCTACGAGCAGTACTTC
. TRBJ2-1 TRBV24-1 . CATSALGGQDEQFF TGTGCCACCAGTGCGCTAGGGGGTCAGGATGAGCAGTTCTTC
few TRBJ2-3 TRBV2 TRBD2 CANLGDYPASRDTQYF TGTGCCAACTTGGGGGACTACCCGGCTTCAAGGGATACGCAGTATTTT
once TRBJ1-5 TRBV20-1 . CSASQGWEPQHF TGCAGTGCTAGCCAGGGGTGGGAGCCCCAGCATTTT
. TRBJ2-5 TRBV7-6 . CASSLDTRPGIGETQYF TGTGCCAGCAGCTTAGACACTCGCCCAGGGATTGGGGAGACCCAGTACTTC
. TRBJ2-2 TRBV5-6 . CASSLGGPRTGGELFF TGTGCCAGCAGCTTGGGAGGACCTAGAACGGGCGGGGAGCTGTTTTTT
. TRBJ1-1 TRBV29-1 TRBD1 CSAFGQGDTEAFF TGCAGCGCTTTTGGACAGGGCGACACTGAAGCTTTCTTT